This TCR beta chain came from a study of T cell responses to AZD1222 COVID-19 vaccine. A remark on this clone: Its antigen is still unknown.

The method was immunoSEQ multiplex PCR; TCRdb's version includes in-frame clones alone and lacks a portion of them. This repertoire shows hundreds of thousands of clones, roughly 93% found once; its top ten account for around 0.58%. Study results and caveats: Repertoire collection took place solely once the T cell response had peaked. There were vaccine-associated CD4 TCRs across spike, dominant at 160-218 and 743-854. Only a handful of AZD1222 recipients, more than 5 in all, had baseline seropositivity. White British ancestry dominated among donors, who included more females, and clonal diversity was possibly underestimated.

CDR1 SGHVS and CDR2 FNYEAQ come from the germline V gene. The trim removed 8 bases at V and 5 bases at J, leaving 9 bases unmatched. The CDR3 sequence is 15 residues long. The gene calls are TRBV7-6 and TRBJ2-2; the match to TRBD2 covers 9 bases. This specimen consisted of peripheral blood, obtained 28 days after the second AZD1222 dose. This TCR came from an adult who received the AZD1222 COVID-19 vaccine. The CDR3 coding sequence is TGTGCCAGCGGGGGTAGCGGGAGAGGAACCGGGGAGCTGTTTTTT. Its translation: CASGGSGRGTGELFF.